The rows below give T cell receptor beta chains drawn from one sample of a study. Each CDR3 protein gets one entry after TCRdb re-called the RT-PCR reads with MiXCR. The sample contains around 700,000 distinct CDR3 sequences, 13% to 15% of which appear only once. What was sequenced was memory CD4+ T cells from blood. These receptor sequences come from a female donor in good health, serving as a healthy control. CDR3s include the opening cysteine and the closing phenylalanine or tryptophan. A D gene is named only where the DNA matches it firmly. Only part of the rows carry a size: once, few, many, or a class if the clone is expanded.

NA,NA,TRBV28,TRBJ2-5,CASSLPPLETQYF,TGTGCCAGCAGTTTGCCCCCGCTGGAGACCCAGTACTTC
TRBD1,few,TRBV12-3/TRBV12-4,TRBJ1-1,CASSLGQSLPREAFF,TGTGCCAGCAGTTTGGGACAGTCTCTACCGCGAGAAGCTTTCTTT
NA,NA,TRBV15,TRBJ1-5,CATSSFRLSNQPQHF,TGTGCCACCAGCAGTTTTCGGCTTAGCAATCAGCCCCAGCATTTT
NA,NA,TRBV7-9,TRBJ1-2,CASSNNRQGYTF,TGTGCCAGCAGCAATAATCGACAGGGCTACACCTTC
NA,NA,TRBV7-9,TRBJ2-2,CASSRQDTGELFF,TGTGCCAGCAGCCGCCAGGACACCGGGGAGCTGTTTTTC
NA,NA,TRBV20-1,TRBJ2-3,CSAKDLGRISTDTQYF,TGCAGTGCTAAGGACCTGGGACGCATTAGCACAGATACGCAGTATTTT
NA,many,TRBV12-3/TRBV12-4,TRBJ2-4,CASSFREGKGNIQYF,TGTGCCAGCAGTTTTCGTGAGGGCAAAGGCAACATTCAGTACTTC
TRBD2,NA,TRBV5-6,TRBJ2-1,CASSLAGTSGGYYNEQFF,TGTGCCAGCAGCTTAGCCGGGACTAGCGGGGGATATTACAATGAGCAGTTCTTC
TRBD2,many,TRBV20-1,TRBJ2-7,CSASDPAGGPYEQYF,TGCAGTGCTTCAGACCCAGCGGGAGGGCCTTACGAGCAGTACTTC
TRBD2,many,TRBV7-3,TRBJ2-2,CASSLMSGRAAGELFF,TGTGCCAGCAGCTTAATGAGCGGGAGGGCGGCCGGGGAGCTGTTTTTT
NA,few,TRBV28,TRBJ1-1,CASSLGFGENTEAFF,TGTGCCAGCAGTTTAGGTTTTGGAGAGAACACTGAAGCTTTCTTT
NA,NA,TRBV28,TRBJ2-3,CASTEGGLATDTQYF,TGTGCCAGCACCGAGGGGGGCCTAGCTACAGATACGCAGTATTTT
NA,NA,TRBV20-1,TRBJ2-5,CSAINPRAVETQYF,TGCAGTGCTATTAACCCCAGGGCCGTCGAGACCCAGTACTTC
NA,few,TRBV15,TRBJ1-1,CATSRVGEGASEAFF,TGTGCCACCAGCAGAGTAGGGGAAGGTGCTTCTGAAGCTTTCTTT
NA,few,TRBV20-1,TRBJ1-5,CSARPPGLLNQPQHF,TGCAGTGCTAGACCCCCGGGACTTCTAAATCAGCCCCAGCATTTT
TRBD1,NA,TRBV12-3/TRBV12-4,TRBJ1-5,CASSPSGQEFNQPQHF,TGTGCCAGCAGTCCCTCGGGACAGGAGTTCAATCAGCCCCAGCATTTT
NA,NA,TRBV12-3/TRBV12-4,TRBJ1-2,CASIVSGGNDGYTF,TGTGCCAGCATAGTTAGCGGGGGTAACGATGGCTACACCTTC
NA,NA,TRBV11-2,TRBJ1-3,CASSPVGEPGNTIYF,TGTGCCAGCAGCCCCGTTGGCGAGCCTGGAAACACCATATATTTT
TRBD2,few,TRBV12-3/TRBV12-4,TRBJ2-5,CASRLGAGGQETQYF,TGTGCCAGCAGATTAGGAGCGGGGGGGCAAGAGACCCAGTACTTC
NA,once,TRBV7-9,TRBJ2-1,CASTPQGQSGAYNEQFF,TGTGCCAGCACCCCACAGGGACAGAGCGGGGCCTACAATGAGCAGTTCTTC
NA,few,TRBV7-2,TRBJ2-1,CASSLQVGENEQFF,TGTGCCAGCAGCTTACAAGTGGGAGAGAATGAGCAGTTCTTC
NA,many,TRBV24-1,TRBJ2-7,CATSDSRKGTSYEQYF,TGTGCCACCAGTGATTCTCGGAAGGGTACCTCCTACGAGCAGTACTTC
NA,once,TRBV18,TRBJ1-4,CASSITGLNEKLFF,TGTGCCAGCTCGATAACAGGGCTTAATGAAAAACTGTTTTTT
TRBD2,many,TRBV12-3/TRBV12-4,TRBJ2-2,CASSLGTSGGHTGELFF,TGTGCCAGCAGTTTAGGGACTAGCGGGGGACACACCGGGGAGCTGTTTTTT
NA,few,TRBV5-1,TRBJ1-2,CASSLGSGSEGYTF,TGCGCCAGCAGCTTGGGGTCAGGGTCGGAGGGCTACACCTTC
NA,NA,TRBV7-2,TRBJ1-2,CASSLVRGGGYGYTF,TGTGCCAGCAGCTTAGTCAGAGGGGGGGGCTATGGCTACACCTTC
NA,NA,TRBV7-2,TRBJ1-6,CASSLVWTENSPLHF,TGTGCCAGCAGCTTAGTTTGGACGGAGAATTCACCCCTCCACTTT
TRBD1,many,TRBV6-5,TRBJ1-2,CASSLEDRGRKVGYTF,TGTGCCAGCAGCCTCGAGGACAGGGGGCGCAAAGTTGGCTACACCTTC
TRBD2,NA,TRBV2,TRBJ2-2,CASRPPGGYTGELFF,TGTGCCAGCAGGCCCCCCGGGGGGTACACCGGGGAGCTGTTTTTT
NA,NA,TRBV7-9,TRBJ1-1,CASSLAGFVNTEAFF,TGTGCCAGCAGCTTAGCGGGGTTCGTGAACACTGAAGCTTTCTTT
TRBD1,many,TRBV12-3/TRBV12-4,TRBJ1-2,CASKRTGKTDYGYTF,TGTGCCAGCAAGCGGACAGGGAAGACTGACTATGGCTACACCTTC